This T cell receptor beta chain is from a study of CD8 T cells in ankylosing spondylitis. The germline CDR1 and CDR2 sequences are SGHVS and FQNEAQ. The CDR3 is made up of 12 amino acids. Trimming stripped 0 bases from V and 7 bases from J, with 7 bases between. This clonotype was counted ten times or more. No antigen is known for it. Making use of molecular barcodes, quantitative 5'-RACE generated TCR beta libraries. TCRdb passed the 5' RACE reads through MiXCR, listing each CDR3 protein once. The data contain about 500,000 distinct CDR3 sequences, roughly 5.3% of them singletons. Study-wide results and caveats: Disease-associated clones were CD8+ and fairly uncommon in peripheral blood. What seemed typical of ankylosing spondylitis blood was a TCR beta motif built from eight highly homologous variants. Matched ankylosing spondylitis synovial fluid reportedly showed significant enrichment of disease-linked clones.

The sample consisted of blood, either unsorted or a sorted T cell fraction (not recorded which). This rearrangement joins TRBV7-8 to TRBJ2-7; D remains unclear. The sequence derives from a male donor with ankylosing spondylitis. Here the CDR3 reads CASSLAMTEQYF. The CDR3 region has the DNA TGTGCCAGCAGCTTAGCGATGACAGAGCAGTACTTC.